This TCR beta chain was recovered during a study of cytomegalovirus exposure and HLA in healthy donors. The table lists this clone with a few counts. The antigen remains unidentified. PCR involved 60 Vbeta and 13 Jbeta primers. Assay: immunoSEQ multiplex PCR; the TCRdb copy retains only in-frame clones and omits some. The sample records 95,000 to 150,000 clones, 74% being singletons. Study-level points and caveats: In vitro assays verified that three CMV-associated chains recognized CMV antigens specifically. Association with HLA alleles at 0.05 false discovery rate was found for 15,000 to 20,000 TCR beta sequences in a later analysis.

This CDR3 has 13 residues. The V gene lost 0 bases and the J gene lost 1 base, with 4 bases spanning the gap. The V gene's germline CDR1 is SGHRS and CDR2 YFSETQ. The TCR comes from a woman between 45 and 60 years old in good health and CMV-seropositive. The source material was PBMCs. V usage is TRBV5-1 and J usage is TRBJ1-1; D not certain. CDR3 DNA sequence: TGCGCCAGCAGCTTGGCCTCGAACACTGAAGCTTTCTTT. It specifies CASSLASNTEAFF.